This T cell receptor (beta chain) was recorded in a study of T-cell reconstitution after alpha-beta-depleted transplantation in children. The TCRbeta library was prepared with unique molecular identifiers. TCRdb independently ran MiXCR on the PCR reads; one entry per CDR3 protein. The sample includes 200,000 to 250,000 distinct CDR3 sequences, 11% seen only once; the top ten take 28%. This clonotype was picked up many times. Its antigen remains unknown. Between the trimmed V and J ends, which lost 4 bases and 7 bases, there was a span of 9 bases. The CDR3 is 12 amino acids. Germline assignment: CDR1 SGHTA and CDR2 FQGTGA. Findings and caveats of the study: Surviving recipient T cells and thymic progenitors underlay high day-60 TCRbeta diversity in some patients. Several hundred rapidly expanded clones from non-depleted graft cells reportedly supplied alpha-beta T cells about two months post-transplant. After one year, T-cell counts and TCRbeta diversity mostly came from new T cells.

The V gene is TRBV7-3, the J gene TRBJ2-3; D unresolved. The TCR was taken from a child in the first two years of life with acute myeloid leukemia, due to receive a stem cell transplant. This specimen consisted of PBMCs, obtained before TCRalphabeta/CD19-depleted stem cell transplant. CDR3 sequence reads: CASSSNENTQYF. The CDR3 nucleotides are TGTGCCAGCAGCTCCAACGAAAATACGCAGTATTTT.